Sequencing of this T cell receptor beta chain was carried out in a study of PD-1 blockade in classical Hodgkin lymphoma. The study's findings and limits: Reports indicated that newly diagnosed patients had lower baseline TCR diversity than healthy donors did. Baseline diversity was lower in partial responders and progressors than complete responders. Only CD4+ TCR diversity, not CD8+, had risen significantly by C4D1. The authors have not defined what causes the repertoire differences, possibly disease activity or prior therapy.

Here immunoSEQ multiplex PCR was the method, and the copy in TCRdb shows in-frame clones only, minus some. The sample consists of around 45,000 clones, more than 70% of them appearing once. The patients all showed relapse after autologous stem cell transplantation, while their brentuximab vedotin exposure varied. Concerning this clone: The antigen is not known.

The source is a human donor with classical Hodgkin lymphoma. The starting material was peripheral blood mononuclear cells (PBMCs), obtained at baseline.

Here the CDR3 DNA reads TGTGCCAGCAATGGGTGGGGTACTGAAGCTTTCTTT. Protein: CASNGWGTEAFF. The chain couples TRBV27 to TRBJ1-1; D call uncertain. The CDR3 is 12 residues long. Trimming took 7 bases from V and 5 from J, leaving 11 bases between them. Germline CDR1 and CDR2: MNHEY and SMNVEV (reference sequence).